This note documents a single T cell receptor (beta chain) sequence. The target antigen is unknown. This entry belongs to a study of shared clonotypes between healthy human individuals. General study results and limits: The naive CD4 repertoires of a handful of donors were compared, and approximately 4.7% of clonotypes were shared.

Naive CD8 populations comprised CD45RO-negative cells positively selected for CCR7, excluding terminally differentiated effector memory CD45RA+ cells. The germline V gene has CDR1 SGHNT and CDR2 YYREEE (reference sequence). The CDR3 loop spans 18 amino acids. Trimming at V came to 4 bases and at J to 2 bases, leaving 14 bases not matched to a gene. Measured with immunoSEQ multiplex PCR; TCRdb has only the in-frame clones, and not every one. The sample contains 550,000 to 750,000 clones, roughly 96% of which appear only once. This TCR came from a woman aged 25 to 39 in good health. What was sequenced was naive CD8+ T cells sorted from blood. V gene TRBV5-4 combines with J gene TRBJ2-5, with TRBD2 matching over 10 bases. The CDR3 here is CASSPAGLARITQETQYF. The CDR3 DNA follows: TGTGCCAGCAGCCCCGCGGGACTAGCGCGTATTACTCAAGAGACCCAGTACTTC.